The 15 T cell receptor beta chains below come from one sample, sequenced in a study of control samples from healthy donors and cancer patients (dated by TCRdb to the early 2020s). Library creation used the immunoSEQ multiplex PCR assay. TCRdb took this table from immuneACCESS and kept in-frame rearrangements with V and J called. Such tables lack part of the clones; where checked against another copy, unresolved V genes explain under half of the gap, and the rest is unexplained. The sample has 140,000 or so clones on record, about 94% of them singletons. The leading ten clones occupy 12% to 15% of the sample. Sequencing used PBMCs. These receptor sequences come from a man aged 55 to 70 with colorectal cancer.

Here the CDR3 reads CASSLEGQSTDTQYF. The CDR3 DNA sequence: TGCGCCAGCAGCTTGGAGGGTCAAAGCACAGATACGCAGTATTTT. The chain combines TRBV5-1 with TRBJ2-3; D unresolved. Trimming left V 0 bases short and J 0 bases short, with 8 bases between. Germline CDR1 SGHRS, CDR2 YFSETQ. CDR3 length: 15 amino acids.

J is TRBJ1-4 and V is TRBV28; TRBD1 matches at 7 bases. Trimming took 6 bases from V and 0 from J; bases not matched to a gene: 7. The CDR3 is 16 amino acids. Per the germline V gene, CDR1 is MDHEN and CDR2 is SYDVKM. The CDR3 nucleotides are TGTGCCAGCAGCAGGACAGGCCCCACAACTAATGAAAAACTGTTTTTT. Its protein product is CASSRTGPTTNEKLFF. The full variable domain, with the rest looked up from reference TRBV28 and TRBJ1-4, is DVKVTQSSRYLVKRTGEKVFLECVQDMDHENMFWYRQDPGLGLRLIYFSYDVKMKEKGDIPEGYSVSREKKERFSLILESASTNQTSMYLCASSRTGPTTNEKLFFGSGTQLSVL.

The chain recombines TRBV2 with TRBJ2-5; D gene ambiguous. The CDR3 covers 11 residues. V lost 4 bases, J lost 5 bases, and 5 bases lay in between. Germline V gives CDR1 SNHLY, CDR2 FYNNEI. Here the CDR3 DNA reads TGTGCCAGCAGTGGGGGTGAGACCCAGTACTTC. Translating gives CASSGGETQYF.

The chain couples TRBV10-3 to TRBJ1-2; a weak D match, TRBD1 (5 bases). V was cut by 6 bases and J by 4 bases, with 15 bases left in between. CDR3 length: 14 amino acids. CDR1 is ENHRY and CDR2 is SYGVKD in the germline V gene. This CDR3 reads CAIRKPAGSYGYTF. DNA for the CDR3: TGTGCCATCAGAAAGCCCGCAGGGTCCTATGGCTACACCTTC.

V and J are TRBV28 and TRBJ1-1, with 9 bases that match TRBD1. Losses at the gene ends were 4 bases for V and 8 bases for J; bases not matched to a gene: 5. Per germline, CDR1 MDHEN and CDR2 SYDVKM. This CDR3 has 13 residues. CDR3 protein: CASSSRGTGEAFF. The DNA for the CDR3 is TGTGCCAGCAGTTCCAGGGGGACAGGGGAAGCTTTCTTT.

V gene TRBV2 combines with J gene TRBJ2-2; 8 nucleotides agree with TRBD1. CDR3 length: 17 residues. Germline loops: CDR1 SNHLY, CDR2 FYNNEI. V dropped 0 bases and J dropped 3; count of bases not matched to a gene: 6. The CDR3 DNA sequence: TGTGCCAGCAGTGAAGCATTGACAGGGGCCTACACCGGGGAGCTGTTTTTT. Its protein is CASSEALTGAYTGELFF.

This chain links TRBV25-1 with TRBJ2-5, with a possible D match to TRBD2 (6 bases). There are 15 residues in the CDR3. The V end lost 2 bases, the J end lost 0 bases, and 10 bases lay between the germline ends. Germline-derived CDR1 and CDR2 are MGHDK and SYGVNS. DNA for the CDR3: TGTGCCAGCAGTGAAACGGGACTTTACCAAGAGACCCAGTACTTC. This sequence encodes CASSETGLYQETQYF.

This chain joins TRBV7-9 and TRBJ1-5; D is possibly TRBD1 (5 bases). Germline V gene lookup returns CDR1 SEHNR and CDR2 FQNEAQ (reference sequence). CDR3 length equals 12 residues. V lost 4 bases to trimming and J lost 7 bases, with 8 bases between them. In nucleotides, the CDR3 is TGTGCCAGCAGCTCCAGGGAACAGCCCCAGCATTTT. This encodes CASSSREQPQHF.

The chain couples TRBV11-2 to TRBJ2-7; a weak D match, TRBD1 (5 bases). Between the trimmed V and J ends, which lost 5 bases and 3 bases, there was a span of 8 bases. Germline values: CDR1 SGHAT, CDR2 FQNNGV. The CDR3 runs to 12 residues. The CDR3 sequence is CASSPGHYEQYF. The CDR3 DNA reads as TGTGCCAGCAGCCCTGGACACTACGAGCAGTACTTC.

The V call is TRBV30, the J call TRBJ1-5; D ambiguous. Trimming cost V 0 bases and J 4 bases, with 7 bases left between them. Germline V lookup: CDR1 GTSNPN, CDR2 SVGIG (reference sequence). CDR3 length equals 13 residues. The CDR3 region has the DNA TGTGCCTGGAGTGTACAGCAAAATCAGCCCCAGCATTTT. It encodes CAWSVQQNQPQHF.

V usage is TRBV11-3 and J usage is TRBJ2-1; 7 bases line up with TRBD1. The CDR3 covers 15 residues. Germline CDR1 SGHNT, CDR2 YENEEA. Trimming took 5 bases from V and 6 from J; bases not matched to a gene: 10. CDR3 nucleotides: TGTGCCAGCAGCAACCCCGGGACAGAGATCAATGAGCAGTTCTTC. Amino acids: CASSNPGTEINEQFF.

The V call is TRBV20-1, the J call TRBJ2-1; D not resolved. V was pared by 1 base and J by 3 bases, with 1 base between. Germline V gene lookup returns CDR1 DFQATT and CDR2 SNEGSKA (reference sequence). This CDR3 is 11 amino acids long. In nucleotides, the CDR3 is TGCAGTGCTAGAGTCTACAATGAGCAGTTCTTC. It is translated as CSARVYNEQFF.

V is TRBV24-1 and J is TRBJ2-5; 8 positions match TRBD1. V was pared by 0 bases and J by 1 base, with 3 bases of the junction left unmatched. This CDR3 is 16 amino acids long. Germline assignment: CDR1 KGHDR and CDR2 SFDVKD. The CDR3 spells CATSDLPGQGQETQYF. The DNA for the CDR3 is TGTGCCACCAGTGATTTGCCTGGACAGGGCCAAGAGACCCAGTACTTC.

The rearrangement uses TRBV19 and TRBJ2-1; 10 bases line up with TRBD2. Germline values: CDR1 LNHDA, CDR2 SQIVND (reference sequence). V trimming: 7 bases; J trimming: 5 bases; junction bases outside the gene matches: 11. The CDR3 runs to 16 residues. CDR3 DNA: TGTGCCAGTAAGAGAGAAGCGGGGGGGCCGGACAATGAGCAGTTCTTC. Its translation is CASKREAGGPDNEQFF.

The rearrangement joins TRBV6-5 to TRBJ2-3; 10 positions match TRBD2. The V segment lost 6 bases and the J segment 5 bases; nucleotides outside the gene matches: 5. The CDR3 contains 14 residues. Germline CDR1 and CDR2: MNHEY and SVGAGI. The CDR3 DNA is TGTGCCAGCAGAGTAGCGGGGGGAGAAGATACGCAGTATTTT. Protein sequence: CASRVAGGEDTQYF.